This T cell receptor (beta chain) is drawn from a study of blood T cells in healthy people across ages. Points on this clonotype: What it binds is not known. A read error may produce the germline difference seen at one junction end.

Notes on the study in general: With unsorted PBMCs, a conclusive comparison of naive versus antigen-experienced cells was not possible. Estimates drawn from one million T cells were deemed to understate diversity.

Germline loops: CDR1 LGHNA, CDR2 YSLEER. The CDR3 sequence is 15 residues long. The use of a sample-barcoded 5' primer and a J-beta primer mix characterized a second PCR of 7 to 11 cycles. TCRdb called the 5' RACE reads again in MiXCR, with one record for every CDR3 protein. The profile shows more than 550,000 distinct CDR3 sequences, approximately 22% of them singletons. The sample comprised blood. The chain recombines TRBV4-3 with TRBJ1-2, with TRBD1 matching over 9 bases. The TCR was taken from a man between 65 and 79 years old in good health. The CDR3 sequence: CASNQPGQGFYGYTF. CDR3 DNA sequence: TGCGCCAGCAACCAACCGGGACAGGGTTTCTATGGCTACACCTTC.